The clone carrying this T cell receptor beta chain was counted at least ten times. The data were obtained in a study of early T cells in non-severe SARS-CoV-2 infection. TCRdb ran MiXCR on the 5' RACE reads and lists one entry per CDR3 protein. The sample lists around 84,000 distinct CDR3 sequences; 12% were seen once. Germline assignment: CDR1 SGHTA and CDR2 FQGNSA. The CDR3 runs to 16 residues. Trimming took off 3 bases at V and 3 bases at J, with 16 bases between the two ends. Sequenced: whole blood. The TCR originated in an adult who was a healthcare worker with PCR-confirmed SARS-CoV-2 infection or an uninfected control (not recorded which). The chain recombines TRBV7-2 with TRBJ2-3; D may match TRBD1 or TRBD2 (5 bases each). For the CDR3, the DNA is TGTGCCAGCAGCTTGGGGGACCTTAGGGGAACAGATACGCAGTATTTT. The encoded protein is CASSLGDLRGTDTQYF.